The 32 T cell receptor beta chains reported below all come from one sample, sequenced in a study of shared clonotypes between healthy human individuals. TCRdb's copy holds only in-frame clones and misses some; the assay was immunoSEQ multiplex PCR. The sample lists 740,000 or so clones, 73% occurring once. The source material was memory CD4+ T cells sorted from blood. Subset noted: CD45RA-negative fraction. The receptors were sampled from a woman in her twenties or thirties in good health.

The chain recombines TRBV9 with TRBJ2-6; 11 positions agree with TRBD1. Germline CDR1 and CDR2: SGDLS and YYNGEE. The CDR3 has 16 amino acids. V lost 2 bases and J lost 4; bases outside the gene matches: 2. CDR3 region: CASSVGQGAGANVLTF. DNA for the CDR3: TGTGCCAGCAGCGTCGGACAGGGGGCCGGGGCCAACGTCCTGACTTTC.

Regarding this clone: This may arise from a read error, as a much more abundant clone is one base away. The chain couples TRBV25-1 to TRBJ2-7; no reliable D call. The CDR3 is 11 residues long. Trimming removed 5 bases at V and 2 bases at J, with 4 bases between. Germline CDR1 MGHDK, CDR2 SYGVNS. This CDR3 is CASSLTYEQYF. The DNA for the CDR3 is TGTGCCAGCAGTCTGACCTACGAGCAGTACTTC.

This sequence joins TRBV28 and TRBJ1-2, with TRBD1 identical over 7 bases. CDR3 size: 14 residues. With 6 bases clipped from V and 7 bases from J, the junction kept 11 bases outside the gene matches. Germline CDR1 MDHEN, CDR2 SYDVKM. The CDR3 nucleotides are TGTGCCAGCAGCACACCTTACAGGGGCGGTGGCTACACCTTC. Translated: CASSTPYRGGGYTF.

The chain is built from TRBV7-8 and TRBJ2-1, with 7 bases aligning to TRBD1. Germline V gene lookup returns CDR1 SGHVS and CDR2 FQNEAQ. The CDR3 has 15 residues. Unmatched junction bases numbered 6, after V lost 5 bases and J lost 2 bases. CDR3 sequence reads: CASSNRQGTYNEQFF. DNA for the CDR3: TGTGCCAGCAGCAACCGACAGGGTACCTACAATGAGCAGTTCTTC. Full variable domain (missing parts from reference TRBV7-8 and TRBJ2-1): GAGVSQSPRYKVAKRGQDVALRCDPISGHVSLFWYQQALGQGPEFLTYFQNEAQLDKSGLPSDRFFAERPEGSVSTLKIQRTQQEDSAVYLCASSNRQGTYNEQFFGPGTRLTVL.

A remark on this clone: The sample contains more than one DNA sequence encoding this CDR3. The rearrangement joins TRBV11-2 to TRBJ1-1, with unresolved D. CDR3 length: 13 residues. V was pared by 2 bases and J by 1 base, with 5 bases between. Germline V gives CDR1 SGHAT, CDR2 FQNNGV. CDR3 amino acids: CASSLTGNTEAFF. As DNA, the CDR3 is TGTGCCAGCAGCTTAACGGGGAACACTGAAGCTTTCTTT.

The V gene is TRBV6-1, the J gene TRBJ1-1; the D is unclear. Per the germline V gene, CDR1 is MNHNS and CDR2 is SASEGT. Between the trimmed V and J ends, which lost 11 bases and 1 base, there was a span of 14 bases. This CDR3 spans 13 amino acids. The DNA for the CDR3 is TGTGCCGGACGGAGGACGGGGAACACTGAAGCTTTCTTT. Protein sequence: CAGRRTGNTEAFF.

This clone was observed a single time. The gene calls are TRBV7-2 and TRBJ2-1; D remains unclear. The germline gives CDR1 SGHTA, CDR2 FQGNSA. The CDR3 contains 12 residues. Trimming shortened V by 5 bases and J by 9 bases, and 11 bases separated the two germline ends. CDR3 amino acids: CASSLSRFEQFF. CDR3 DNA: TGTGCCAGCAGCCTGTCGAGGTTTGAGCAGTTCTTC.

This CDR3 is CASSGGTGARYNEQFF. The CDR3 nucleotides read TGTGCCAGCAGCGGAGGTACAGGGGCTCGATACAATGAGCAGTTCTTC. The V gene is TRBV9, the J gene TRBJ2-1, with TRBD1 identical over 7 bases. Trimming at V came to 3 bases and at J to 4 bases, leaving 10 bases not matched to a gene. Germline V gene sequence: CDR1 SGDLS, CDR2 YYNGEE. The length of the CDR3 is 16 residues. The entire variable domain, with the rest obtained from reference TRBV9 and TRBJ2-1, is as follows: DSGVTQTPKHLITATGQRVTLRCSPRSGDLSVYWYQQSLDQGLQFLIQYYNGEERAKGNILERFSAQQFPDLHSELNLSSLELGDSALYFCASSGGTGARYNEQFFGPGTRLTVL.

This clone was counted only a few times. V usage is TRBV9 and J usage is TRBJ2-3, with D hard to call. V lost 4 bases to trimming and J lost 0 bases, with 9 bases between them. Germline values: CDR1 SGDLS, CDR2 YYNGEE. The CDR3 sequence is 14 residues long. CDR3 sequence reads: CASSPHGSTDTQYF. The CDR3, as DNA: TGTGCCAGCAGCCCGCACGGGAGCACAGATACGCAGTATTTT. Variable domain in full (rest from reference TRBV9 and TRBJ2-3): DSGVTQTPKHLITATGQRVTLRCSPRSGDLSVYWYQQSLDQGLQFLIQYYNGEERAKGNILERFSAQQFPDLHSELNLSSLELGDSALYFCASSPHGSTDTQYFGPGTRLTVL.

The CDR3 DNA is TGTGCCAGCAGCTTGGGAGGTCCGGGGGGAAACACCATATATTTT. Amino acids: CASSLGGPGGNTIYF. The gene calls are TRBV5-4 and TRBJ1-3; D is unresolved. Trimming removed 0 bases from V and 4 bases from J, with 11 bases in between. The CDR3 has 15 amino acids. The germline CDR1 and CDR2 sequences are SGHNT and YYREEE (reference sequence).

The chain is built from TRBV5-1 and TRBJ2-1; 13 nucleotides match TRBD2. This CDR3 is 16 amino acids long. Germline V gene data show CDR1 as SGHRS and CDR2 as YFSETQ. Trimming removed 1 base from V and 6 bases from J; junction bases left unmatched: 4. CDR3 nucleotides: TGCGCCAGCAGCTTGACTAGCGGGAGGGCAGCCAATGAGCAGTTCTTC. This sequence encodes CASSLTSGRAANEQFF.

Remarks on this clone: The same CDR3 can be traced to other DNA sequences in this sample. V gene TRBV5-1 combines with J gene TRBJ2-7; 11 bases fit TRBD2. CDR1 and CDR2 from the germline V gene are SGHRS and YFSETQ. Trimming removed 4 bases from V and 0 bases from J; junction bases left unmatched: 0. The CDR3 runs 14 residues. CDR3 amino acids: CASSGTSGSYEQYF. In nucleotides, the CDR3 is TGCGCCAGCAGCGGGACTAGCGGCTCCTACGAGCAGTACTTC. Supplemented by reference TRBV5-1 and TRBJ2-7, the full variable domain reads KAGVTQTPRYLIKTRGQQVTLSCSPISGHRSVSWYQQTPGQGLQFLFEYFSETQRNKGNFPGRFSGRQFSNSRSEMNVSTLELGDSALYLCASSGTSGSYEQYFGPGTRLTVT.

This sequence joins TRBV15 and TRBJ1-5; no reliable D call. Trimming shortened V by 1 base and J by 10 bases, and 11 bases separated the two germline ends. This CDR3 is 13 amino acids long. Germline CDR1 and CDR2: LNHNV and YYDKDF (reference sequence). As DNA, the CDR3 is TGTGCCACCAGCAGAGGTGGGCCCCAACCCCAGCATTTT. Translating gives CATSRGGPQPQHF.

The V gene is TRBV20-1, the J gene TRBJ2-7; D gene uncertain. Germline-derived CDR1 and CDR2 are DFQATT and SNEGSKA (reference sequence). Trimming left V 4 bases short and J 2 bases short, with 6 bases between. The CDR3 consists of 11 residues. The CDR3 sequence is CSAKKTYEQYF. DNA for the CDR3: TGCAGTGCTAAAAAAACCTACGAGCAGTACTTC.

CDR3 nucleotide sequence: TGTGCCAGCAGCTTAGGAGGGAGAGGGTATCAAGAGACCCAGTACTTC. Translation: CASSLGGRGYQETQYF. This sequence joins TRBV11-2 and TRBJ2-5; a possible D gene is TRBD2 (5 bases). Trimming cost V 1 base and J 2 bases, with 14 bases left between them. CDR1 is SGHAT, CDR2 FQNNGV, per germline. The CDR3 consists of 16 residues.

This chain links TRBV18 with TRBJ2-7; 9 bases agree with TRBD1. Germline V CDR1 and CDR2: KGHSH, LQKENI. V lost 0 bases, J lost 5 bases, and 5 bases stayed unmatched. CDR3 size: 15 residues. CDR3 bases: TGTGCCAGCTCACCACCCGGGACAGGGTCGGACGAGCAGTACTTC. Its translation is CASSPPGTGSDEQYF.

This chain joins TRBV7-2 and TRBJ1-2, with D possibly TRBD1 on 6 matching bases. V was clipped by 0 bases and J by 4 bases, with 9 bases between them. CDR3 length equals 14 residues. In germline, CDR1 is SGHTA, CDR2 FQGNSA. CDR3 DNA sequence: TGTGCCAGCAGCTTAGCGACAGGAGCCTATGGCTACACCTTC. Translation: CASSLATGAYGYTF.

The rearrangement joins TRBV23-1 to TRBJ2-6; 9 bases line up with TRBD1. TRBV23-1 is known as an ORF, though its function is uncertain. The CDR3 loop spans 17 amino acids. V trimming: 7 bases; J trimming: 0 bases; junction bases outside the gene matches: 7. The CDR3 coding sequence is TGCGCCAGCATTCCGGGACAGGGACACTCTGGGGCCAACGTCCTGACTTTC. Protein: CASIPGQGHSGANVLTF.

This chain links TRBV4-2 with TRBJ1-3, with 9 bases that match TRBD1. Per germline, CDR1 LGHNA and CDR2 YNFKEQ. V lost 1 base and J lost 6; bases outside the gene matches: 4. The CDR3 spans 15 residues. This chain's CDR3 is CASSQGDRDANTIYF. The CDR3, as DNA: TGTGCCAGCAGCCAAGGGGACAGGGATGCAAACACCATATATTTT.

This sequence joins TRBV28 and TRBJ2-7; D possibly uses TRBD1 or TRBD2 (6 bases each). The CDR3 covers 14 residues. Germline V gene sequence: CDR1 MDHEN, CDR2 SYDVKM. Trimming removed 6 bases at V and 6 bases at J, with 18 bases between. The CDR3 protein is CASSLLGGGFEQYF. The CDR3 DNA follows: TGTGCCAGCAGCTTGCTCGGGGGCGGGTTCGAGCAGTACTTC.

The rearrangement links TRBV5-4 to TRBJ2-5; D not resolved. V lost 1 base and J lost 2, with 12 bases in between. Germline assignment: CDR1 SGHNT and CDR2 YYREEE (reference sequence). This CDR3 is built from 15 residues. The chain's CDR3 is CASSLPPPNQETQYF. CDR3 in DNA: TGTGCCAGCAGCTTGCCCCCCCCGAATCAAGAGACCCAGTACTTC. The whole variable domain, filled in from reference TRBV5-4 and TRBJ2-5, reads ETGVTQSPTHLIKTRGQQVTLRCSSQSGHNTVSWYQQALGQGPQFIFQYYREEENGRGNFPPRFSGLQFPNYSSELNVNALELDDSALYLCASSLPPPNQETQYFGPGTRLLVL.

The chain couples TRBV12-5 to TRBJ2-5; D gene unclear. Trimming took 2 bases from V and 7 from J, leaving 8 bases between them. The CDR3 sequence is 12 residues long. Germline V gives CDR1 LGHNT, CDR2 FRNRAP. The CDR3 loop reads CASGLTAGTQYF. DNA for the CDR3: TGTGCTAGTGGTTTGACTGCCGGGACCCAGTACTTC.

The chain carries TRBV9 and TRBJ1-4; D gene ambiguous. Looked up from germline, CDR1 is SGDLS and CDR2 is YYNGEE. Trimming removed 0 bases at V and 8 bases at J, with 11 bases between. The CDR3 covers 14 residues. In nucleotides, the CDR3 is TGTGCCAGCAGCGTAGCGGGCCTGGGAGAAAAACTGTTTTTT. Translation gives CASSVAGLGEKLFF.

This clone came up a few times. The V call is TRBV28, the J call TRBJ2-1; D remains unclear. V was shortened by 7 bases and J by 5 bases, with 12 bases between the two germline ends. The CDR3 totals 13 residues. Germline loops: CDR1 MDHEN, CDR2 SYDVKM. CDR3 DNA: TGTGCCAGCATGTTTAACTACGACAATGAGCAGTTCTTC. It specifies CASMFNYDNEQFF. The whole variable domain, filled in from reference TRBV28 and TRBJ2-1, reads DVKVTQSSRYLVKRTGEKVFLECVQDMDHENMFWYRQDPGLGLRLIYFSYDVKMKEKGDIPEGYSVSREKKERFSLILESASTNQTSMYLCASMFNYDNEQFFGPGTRLTVL.

The table lists this clone with a count of one. The rearrangement uses TRBV19 and TRBJ1-1; D is perhaps TRBD1 (5 bases). The CDR3 covers 13 residues. Trimming shortened V by 1 base and J by 7 bases, and 10 bases separated the two germline ends. Germline V gives CDR1 LNHDA, CDR2 SQIVND (reference sequence). The CDR3 DNA reads TGTGCCAGTAGTATAGCGGGGGTTGGTGAAGCTTTCTTT. This sequence encodes CASSIAGVGEAFF.

The rearrangement uses TRBV2 and TRBJ2-2; 9 bases align to TRBD2. CDR3 length: 15 residues. Germline trimming cut 5 bases from V and 6 bases from J; bases unmatched to any gene: 7. Germline CDR1 reads SNHLY; CDR2 reads FYNNEI. The CDR3 is CASSPLAGVAGELFF. CDR3 DNA sequence: TGTGCCAGCAGTCCGTTAGCGGGAGTGGCCGGGGAGCTGTTTTTT.

The sample holds a few counts of this clone. This chain links TRBV6-5 with TRBJ1-1, with D possibly being TRBD1 (5 bases). The length of the CDR3 is 14 residues. Germline V gene sequence: CDR1 MNHEY, CDR2 SVGAGI. V lost 5 bases, J lost 2 bases, and 12 bases lay in between. CDR3 nucleotide sequence: TGTGCCAGCAGTGCGGGACCCTACAACACTGAAGCTTTCTTT. This sequence encodes CASSAGPYNTEAFF.

This clone was counted once. Other nucleotide sequences in the sample specify the same CDR3. The chain recombines TRBV2 with TRBJ2-7, with D hard to call. Germline V gene lookup returns CDR1 SNHLY and CDR2 FYNNEI. The germline V and J ends were trimmed by 7 bases and 1 base, with 8 bases remaining between them. The CDR3 spans 12 residues. CDR3 in DNA: TGTGCCAGCACGGCCAGATCCTACGAGCAGTACTTC. It codes for CASTARSYEQYF.

This clone was seen a few times. The chain links TRBV4-1 to TRBJ2-3; maybe TRBD1 (6 bases). CDR3 size: 15 residues. The germline V gene has CDR1 MGHRA and CDR2 YSYEKL. The V and J ends lost 4 bases and 4 bases respectively, with 15 bases between them. In nucleotides, the CDR3 is TGCGCCAGCAGCCGAGAGCACAGGGTCCCAGATACGCAGTATTTT. Its protein is CASSREHRVPDTQYF.

The rearrangement uses TRBV18 and TRBJ1-2, with 7 bases that match TRBD1. The germline V gene encodes CDR1 KGHSH and CDR2 LQKENI. The CDR3 totals 14 residues. Unmatched junction bases numbered 10, after V lost 5 bases and J lost 7 bases. DNA of the CDR3: TGTGCCAGCTCAACCCGAGGACAGGATGGTGGCTACACCTTC. Protein sequence: CASSTRGQDGGYTF. The full variable domain, rest sourced from reference TRBV18 and TRBJ1-2, is NAGVMQNPRHLVRRRGQEARLRCSPMKGHSHVYWYRQLPEEGLKFMVYLQKENIIDESGMPKERFSAEFPKEGPSILRIQQVVRGDSAAYFCASSTRGQDGGYTFGSGTRLTVV.

The chain links TRBV5-4 to TRBJ2-3, with 7 bases that match TRBD2. There are 16 residues in the CDR3. Germline CDR1 reads SGHNT; CDR2 reads YYREEE (reference sequence). V was clipped by 4 bases and J by 2 bases; unmatched bases: 10. This CDR3 is CASSPPGGASTDTQYF. The DNA of the CDR3 is TGTGCCAGCAGCCCCCCGGGGGGAGCCTCCACAGATACGCAGTATTTT.

The V gene is TRBV7-2, the J gene TRBJ2-7, with a tentative D call TRBD2 (6 bases). Germline loops: CDR1 SGHTA, CDR2 FQGNSA. V was cut by 6 bases and J by 1 base, with 16 bases left in between. The CDR3 spans 15 residues. The CDR3 nucleotides read TGTGCCAGCAGATGGGGCGGGACGCCGTCCTACGAGCAGTACTTC. Its protein product is CASRWGGTPSYEQYF.